This passage covers 31 T cell receptor beta chains from one sample sequenced in a study of breast tumors, draining lymph nodes, adjacent tissues. Axillary draining lymph nodes of breast cancer patients supplied the node samples. One entry per CDR3 protein, called by TCRdb with MiXCR from the multiplex PCR reads. The sample holds 250,000 or so distinct CDR3 sequences; around 30% are singletons and the top ten take roughly 1.1%. The sequenced sample was axillary lymph node tissue. The source of these receptors is a female donor with breast cancer. Some clones in this sample may be carry-over from other donors' samples.

In the case of this clonotype: A read error may explain this, as a much larger clone is one base away. V gene TRBV5-8 combines with J gene TRBJ1-5; 7 nucleotides agree with TRBD1. Trimming took 4 bases from V and 10 from J; bases not matched to a gene: 14. CDR1 is SGHTS, CDR2 YDEGEE, per germline. The CDR3 runs to 15 residues. Written as DNA, the CDR3 is TGTGCCAGCAGCCTTACAGGGGCCCCGTTATATCCCCAGCATTTT. It encodes CASSLTGAPLYPQHF.

This clonotype was seen repeatedly, ten times or more. This rearrangement joins TRBV6-4 to TRBJ2-7; 7 nucleotides align to TRBD1. The germline V gene encodes CDR1 MRHNA and CDR2 SNTAGT. CDR3 length: 16 residues. After removal of 3 bases from V and 4 bases from J, the junction contained 12 bases not matched to a gene. The CDR3: CASSDGEDRVGYEQYF. The DNA for the CDR3 is TGTGCCAGCAGTGATGGGGAAGACAGGGTGGGTTACGAGCAGTACTTC.

This clonotype was recorded many times. The chain couples TRBV20-1 to TRBJ2-5; D not certain. This CDR3 has 12 residues. Germline V gene lookup returns CDR1 DFQATT and CDR2 SNEGSKA (reference sequence). V was shortened by 6 bases and J by 7 bases, with 15 bases between the two germline ends. The CDR3, as DNA: TGCAGTGCCGGCGGCAGTCCGGGGACCCAGTACTTC. Translated, it gives CSAGGSPGTQYF.

V is TRBV20-1 and J is TRBJ2-3; 8 positions match TRBD2. Germline-derived CDR1 and CDR2 are DFQATT and SNEGSKA (reference sequence). Trimming cost V 1 base and J 5 bases; bases outside gene matches: 11. This CDR3 has 16 residues. The CDR3 DNA is TGCAGTGCTAGAGGATGGGGCGGCGGGAGGTTAGATACGCAGTATTTT. It is translated as CSARGWGGGRLDTQYF.

This clonotype was observed many times. This chain joins TRBV20-1 and TRBJ2-5; TRBD2 aligns across 10 bases. This CDR3 region has 16 residues. Per germline, CDR1 DFQATT and CDR2 SNEGSKA (reference sequence). V gave up 0 bases and J gave up 5 bases; unmatched junction bases: 9. CDR3: CSARDWASGSMETQYF. CDR3 coding DNA: TGCAGTGCTAGAGATTGGGCTAGCGGGAGTATGGAGACCCAGTACTTC.

In this sample, this clonotype turned up many times. V usage is TRBV25-1 and J usage is TRBJ2-7, with D possibly TRBD1 on 5 matching bases. Germline CDR1 MGHDK, CDR2 SYGVNS. The CDR3 covers 12 residues. V gave up 4 bases and J gave up 2 bases, with 6 bases separating them. The CDR3 sequence: CASSGRAYEQYF. For the CDR3, the DNA is TGTGCCAGCAGTGGCAGGGCCTACGAGCAGTACTTC.

This clonotype was counted many times. The V call is TRBV12-3 or TRBV12-4, the J call TRBJ2-3; TRBD2 matches at 9 bases. Trimming removed 4 bases from V and 4 bases from J; junction bases left unmatched: 6. The CDR3 sequence is 15 residues long. DNA for the CDR3: TGTGCCAGCAGTTATAGCGGGAGTCGCGCAGATACGCAGTATTTT. This sequence encodes CASSYSGSRADTQYF.

Only a few counts were recorded for this clonotype. A read error is possible here, since a much larger clone lies one base away. V usage is TRBV11-2 and J usage is TRBJ2-3; no reliable D call. The better agreement between TRBJ1-5 and the DNA end casts doubt on the J call. Germline lookup yields CDR1 SGHAT and CDR2 FQNNGV. The CDR3 is 15 residues long. The CDR3 is CASSPGLAGTDTQHF. The CDR3 DNA reads as TGTGCCAGCAGCCCGGGTCTAGCGGGTACAGATACGCAGCATTTT.

As for this clonotype: At one boundary the junction diverges from the germline segment, which might be a read error. This sequence joins TRBV20-1 and TRBJ2-7, with 7 bases that match TRBD2. The CDR3 sequence is 14 residues long. Germline CDR1 and CDR2: DFQATT and SNEGSKA (reference sequence). CDR3 sequence: CSASPGPAGNEQCF. The DNA of the CDR3 is TGCAGTGCTAGCCCCGGGCCAGCGGGAAACGAGCAGTGCTTC.

In its sample, this clonotype was seen many times. This chain joins TRBV28 and TRBJ1-2, with D unresolved. V was clipped by 7 bases and J by 8 bases, with 14 bases between them. The germline CDR1 and CDR2 sequences are MDHEN and SYDVKM. This CDR3 is 12 amino acids long. The CDR3 is CASTTEYEGYTF. CDR3 DNA: TGTGCCAGCACAACGGAGTATGAGGGCTACACCTTC.

This clonotype appeared many times. The rearrangement uses TRBV29-1 and TRBJ1-6; 10 bases map to TRBD1. The CDR3 extends over 13 amino acids. After removal of 6 bases from V and 10 bases from J, the junction contained 6 bases not matched to a gene. The germline CDR1 and CDR2 sequences are SQVTM and ANQGSEA. This CDR3 reads CSVKTGGASPLHF. CDR3 bases: TGCAGCGTGAAGACAGGGGGCGCATCACCCCTCCACTTT. The whole variable domain, remainder taken from reference TRBV29-1 and TRBJ1-6, is SAVISQKPSRDICQRGTSLTIQCQVDSQVTMMFWYRQQPGQSLTLIATANQGSEATYESGFVIDKFPISRPNLTFSTLTVSNMSPEDSSIYLCSVKTGGASPLHFGNGTRLTVT.

This clonotype was counted only a few times. A read error may be the cause here, since a much bigger clone is one base away. This chain uses TRBV5-1 with TRBJ2-5; D is unresolved. Germline values: CDR1 SGHRS, CDR2 YFSETQ. The length of the CDR3 is 12 residues. This CDR3 is CASRAPQETHYF. In DNA, the CDR3 is TGCGCCAGCAGAGCTCCCCAAGAGACCCACTACTTC.

The chain recombines TRBV2 with TRBJ2-7; 8 nucleotides agree with TRBD1. After removal of 8 bases from V and 11 bases from J, the junction contained 11 bases not matched to a gene. CDR1 and CDR2 from the germline V gene are SNHLY and FYNNEI. The CDR3 runs 12 residues. CDR3 amino acids: CASETYRGEKYF. DNA of the CDR3: TGTGCCAGCGAAACTTACAGGGGGGAAAAGTACTTC.

Ten or more counts support this clonotype. The CDR3 reads CASSVTPTSGRPDTQYF. CDR3 coding DNA: TGTGCCAGCAGCGTAACCCCGACTAGCGGGAGACCAGATACGCAGTATTTT. This chain connects TRBV9 to TRBJ2-3, with 12 bases aligning to TRBD2. This CDR3 contains 17 residues. CDR1 and CDR2 from the germline V gene are SGDLS and YYNGEE. The J segment lost 4 bases and the V segment lost 1 base, leaving 7 bases of the junction unmatched.

The chain combines TRBV29-1 with TRBJ2-1, with no clear D. Germline V gene lookup returns CDR1 SQVTM and CDR2 ANQGSEA. The CDR3 is 15 residues long. Here the CDR3 reads CSAENGPSSYNEQFF. The CDR3 nucleotides are TGCAGTGCGGAGAACGGGCCGAGCTCCTACAATGAGCAGTTCTTC.

This clonotype was recorded at least ten times. The rearrangement uses TRBV12-3 or TRBV12-4 and TRBJ2-7; D unclear. This CDR3 is 12 amino acids long. Trimming took 6 bases from V and 7 from J, leaving 13 bases between them. CDR3 coding DNA: TGTGCCAGCAGCCGCGCCCCGTCAGAGCAGTACTTC. Protein product: CASSRAPSEQYF.

This clonotype has ten or more counts. The chain uses TRBV2 and TRBJ2-2, with 10 bases fitting TRBD2. Germline V lookup: CDR1 SNHLY, CDR2 FYNNEI. Trimming cost V 2 bases and J 7 bases; bases outside gene matches: 1. The CDR3 totals 14 residues. The CDR3 reads CASSESGRGGELFF. Here the CDR3 DNA reads TGTGCCAGCAGTGAAAGCGGGAGGGGCGGGGAGCTGTTTTTT.

With regard to this clonotype: One junction end disagrees with the germline gene, perhaps due to a read error. V usage is TRBV20-1 and J usage is TRBJ1-2; TRBD1 might be the D (6 bases). The CDR3 sequence is 18 residues long. Germline-derived CDR1 and CDR2 are DFQATT and SNEGSKA (reference sequence). CDR3 protein: CSARDGSWGARANYGYAF. The CDR3 DNA reads as TGCAGTGCTAGAGATGGTTCGTGGGGGGCGAGGGCTAACTATGGCTACGCCTTC.

The V call is TRBV9, the J call TRBJ2-6; the match to TRBD1 covers 8 bases. The CDR3 sequence is 19 residues long. Unmatched junction bases numbered 12, after V lost 2 bases and J lost 2 bases. The germline V gene encodes CDR1 SGDLS and CDR2 YYNGEE. As DNA, the CDR3 is TGTGCCAGCAGCGTCGGATCGGGACAGGCTAACGCTGGGGCCAACGTCCTGACTTTC. The encoded protein is CASSVGSGQANAGANVLTF.

This clonotype was picked up a small number of times. A much larger clone sits a single nucleotide away, making a read error possible. The CDR3 end shows no conserved phenylalanine or tryptophan, and so a read error is likely. The rearrangement uses TRBV20-1 and TRBJ2-7; D is unclear. Trimming removed 3 bases at V and 7 bases at J, with 7 bases between. The germline V gene has CDR1 DFQATT and CDR2 SNEGSKA (reference sequence). The CDR3 has 10 amino acids. The CDR3 region is CSARQREQYS. The CDR3 bases are TGCAGTGCTAGGCAGAGAGAGCAGTACTCC.

This clonotype showed up many times. The chain has TRBV7-2 and TRBJ2-1; TRBD2 matches at 10 bases. The V gene end was trimmed by 6 bases and the J gene end by 3 bases; junction bases not matched to a gene: 5. Looked up from germline, CDR1 is SGHTA and CDR2 is FQGNSA. This CDR3 is 15 amino acids long. The DNA of the CDR3 is TGTGCCAGCAGACGTACTAGCGGGGACTACAATGAGCAGTTCTTC. This sequence encodes CASRRTSGDYNEQFF.

This clonotype has ten or more counts. The rearrangement joins TRBV4-1 to TRBJ1-4; 8 positions agree with TRBD1. The CDR3 extends over 14 amino acids. J gave up 6 bases and V 8 bases, and 8 bases lay outside the gene matches. Germline values: CDR1 MGHRA, CDR2 YSYEKL. DNA for the CDR3: TGCGCCAGCGGAGGACAGGGTGGCGATGAAAAACTGTTTTTT. Translating gives CASGGQGGDEKLFF.

This clonotype was seen a few times. One end of the junction fails to match germline, which may point to a read error. For the CDR3, the DNA is TGTGCCAGCAGTCAAGCGCGTCGTCGTGGGGAAGAGACCCAGTACTTC. Its protein product is CASSQARRRGEETQYF. The J gene is TRBJ2-5, the V gene TRBV6-1; D uncertain. Germline assignment: CDR1 MNHNS and CDR2 SASEGT. The CDR3 is made up of 16 amino acids.

This CDR3 is CAWTRDSWTGNTIYF. The CDR3 nucleotides are TGTGCCTGGACCCGGGACAGTTGGACTGGAAACACCATATATTTT. The gene calls are TRBV30 and TRBJ1-3; 7 nucleotides match TRBD1. J was trimmed by 2 bases and V by 4 bases; bases with no gene match: 8. The CDR3 length is 15 residues. From germline, CDR1 is GTSNPN and CDR2 SVGIG (reference sequence).

This clonotype was observed at least ten times. The rearrangement joins TRBV30 to TRBJ1-6; the D is unclear. Germline-derived CDR1 and CDR2 are GTSNPN and SVGIG (reference sequence). Between the trimmed V and J ends, which lost 1 base and 9 bases, there was a span of 16 bases. This CDR3 is built from 15 residues. The CDR3 DNA reads TGTGCCTGGAGTGCACGGGCGAAGCGAAGTTCACCCCTCCACTTT. This sequence encodes CAWSARAKRSSPLHF.

For this clonotype: A read error may explain this, as a much larger clone is one base away. The V gene is TRBV7-2, the J gene TRBJ2-5; TRBD2 is a possible D gene (6 bases). The CDR3 consists of 14 residues. Germline CDR1 is SGHTA and CDR2 is FQGNSA. Here the CDR3 reads CASSVRDGGVTQYF. The DNA for the CDR3 is TGCGCCAGCAGCGTAAGGGACGGGGGTGTGACCCAGTACTTC.

This clonotype was detected ten times or more. This sequence joins TRBV7-3 and TRBJ1-5, with D maybe TRBD1 (6 bases). Germline V gene lookup returns CDR1 SGHTA and CDR2 FQGTGA. Trimming left V 3 bases short and J 7 bases short, with 22 bases between. The CDR3 contains 17 residues. The CDR3 spells CASSLTGGVQFRQPQHF. CDR3 nucleotide sequence: TGTGCCAGCAGCTTGACGGGGGGCGTGCAATTTCGGCAGCCCCAGCATTTT.

J is TRBJ2-3 and V is TRBV3-1, with D unresolved. The CDR3 runs 13 residues. Trimming removed 2 bases at V and 3 bases at J, with 6 bases between. Germline V lookup: CDR1 LGHDT, CDR2 YNNKEL (reference sequence). The CDR3, as DNA: TGTGCCAGCAGCCAAATTGTTACAGATACGCAGTATTTT. It encodes CASSQIVTDTQYF.

Turning to this clonotype: With a much larger clone just one base away, this may be a read error. The V call is TRBV9, the J call TRBJ2-1; no definite D call. From germline, CDR1 is SGDLS and CDR2 YYNGEE. V was pared by 7 bases and J by 5 bases, with 10 bases between. This CDR3 has 12 amino acids. The CDR3, as DNA: TGTGCCAGCTCCTACATTGACAATGAGCAGTTCTTC. Protein: CASSYIDNEQFF.

This clonotype was counted many times. The V call is TRBV11-3, the J call TRBJ2-3; 8 bases fit TRBD2. The CDR3 has 16 amino acids. The germline gives CDR1 SGHNT, CDR2 YENEEA. Losses at the gene ends were 0 bases for V and 5 bases for J; bases not matched to a gene: 7. CDR3 nucleotides: TGTGCCAGCAGCTTAGAAGGTTATAGCGGGATAGATACGCAGTATTTT. It encodes CASSLEGYSGIDTQYF.

This clonotype occurred many times. The gene calls are TRBV4-1 and TRBJ1-3; D unclear. The CDR3 is 13 residues long. With 0 bases removed from V and 3 bases from J, the gap between germline ends came to 3 bases. CDR1 and CDR2 (germline): MGHRA, YSYEKL. The chain's CDR3 is CASSQEGGNTIYF. CDR3 bases: TGCGCCAGCAGCCAAGAGGGTGGAAACACCATATATTTT.